A selection of T cell receptor beta chains follows, all from one sample in a study of regulatory T cells in long-lasting Graves disease. MiXCR was run by TCRdb on the multiplex PCR reads, yielding one entry per CDR3 protein. The table has about 620,000 distinct CDR3 sequences, 16% seen once. This same sample was also part of a study on T cells in Graves' hyperthyroidism and ophthalmopathy.

The material was peripheral blood mononuclear cells (PBMCs), obtained at new diagnosis, from a patient treated with antithyroid drugs. These receptors were taken from a woman between 25 and 40 years old with Graves disease. Each CDR3 is given with its conserved first and last residue. Fields, in order: clone size, D gene, J gene, V gene, CDR3 DNA, CDR3 protein. A D gene is named only where the DNA matches it firmly. Rows give clone size only sometimes, using once, few, many, or a class for an expanded clone.

. | TRBD2 | TRBJ2-7 | TRBV28 | TGTGCCAGCAGTTTACTTCCGGGGGGGACCGACCACGAGCAGTACTTC | CASSLLPGGTDHEQYF
. | . | TRBJ1-2 | TRBV28 | . | CASSLVMGGPATYGYTF
many | TRBD2 | TRBJ2-7 | TRBV20-1 | TGCAGTGCTAAGCGGGAGTCCTACGAGCAGTACTTC | CSAKRESYEQYF
many | . | TRBJ2-7 | TRBV6-4 | TGTGCCAGCAGTGTGCTGGGACTTCCCAACGAGCAGTACTTC | CASSVLGLPNEQYF
many | . | TRBJ1-5 | TRBV2 | TGTGCCAGCAGTGAGGGGGGAATCGGCAATCAGCCCCAGCATTTT | CASSEGGIGNQPQHF
many | TRBD1 | TRBJ1-5 | TRBV6-1 | TGTGCCACAGCCTGGGACAGGACCAATCAGCCCCAGCATTTT | CATAWDRTNQPQHF
. | TRBD1 | TRBJ2-7 | TRBV7-9 | TGTGCCAGCAACCCGGGGGACAGGGATACCTACGAGCAGTACTTC | CASNPGDRDTYEQYF
many | . | TRBJ1-1 | TRBV12-3/TRBV12-4 | TGTGCCAGCAGTTTGAGGGGGAGCACTGAAGCTTTCTTT | CASSLRGSTEAFF
. | TRBD1 | TRBJ2-2 | TRBV6-2/TRBV6-3 | TGTGCCAGCAGCATTACAGGGGTCGGGGAGCTGTTTTTT | CASSITGVGELFF
few | TRBD1 | TRBJ1-5 | TRBV5-1 | TGCGCCAGCAGCCTAGGGACAGGCATCAATCAGCCCCAGCATTTT | CASSLGTGINQPQHF
once | . | TRBJ2-3 | TRBV11-2 | TGTGCCAGCAGCCGGCCCGGGGTCACCGCCAGGGGTACGCAGTATTTT | CASSRPGVTARGTQYF
. | . | TRBJ2-1 | TRBV3-1 | TGTGCCAGCAGCCAGACGCCTGATTCCTACAATGAGCAGTTCTTC | CASSQTPDSYNEQFF
. | TRBD2 | TRBJ2-1 | TRBV7-9 | TGTGCCAGCAGCTTAGCTAGCGGGAGGGATGAGCAGTTCTTC | CASSLASGRDEQFF
many | . | TRBJ2-1 | TRBV2 | TGTGCCAGCAGTGATAGGGCCTCCCGACCCAATGAGCAGTTCTTC | CASSDRASRPNEQFF
few | . | TRBJ1-3 | TRBV18 | TGTGCCAGCTCACCAAACAGGGAATCTGGAAACACCATATATTTT | CASSPNRESGNTIYF
. | TRBD1 | TRBJ1-5 | TRBV30 | TGTGCCTGGGATAAAGGGACAGGAAGCAATCAGCCCCAGCATTTT | CAWDKGTGSNQPQHF
few | . | TRBJ2-1 | TRBV6-5 | TGTGCCAGCAGTTCTCCTCACAGTGAGCAGTTCTTC | CASSSPHSEQFF
many | . | TRBJ2-1 | TRBV15 | TGTGCCACCAGCAGACCGGGACCATACAATGAGCAGTTCTTC | CATSRPGPYNEQFF
many | . | TRBJ2-2 | TRBV20-1 | TGCAGTGCCAAGACTCGACTGAACACCGGGGAGCTGTTTTTT | CSAKTRLNTGELFF
many | TRBD1 | TRBJ2-7 | TRBV15 | TGTGCCACCAGCAGAGATCTTAGGACAGGGCCCAATTCTTACGAGCAGTACTTC | CATSRDLRTGPNSYEQYF
. | . | TRBJ2-7 | TRBV3-1 | TGTGCCAGCAGCCAAGTCTTCATCGGACTGAGACGTGAATCCTACGAGCAGTACTTC | CASSQVFIGLRRESYEQYF
few | TRBD1 | TRBJ2-7 | TRBV7-2 | TGTGCCAGCAGCCAATACAGGGGGGAGGTGTACGAGCAGTACTTC | CASSQYRGEVYEQYF
many | . | TRBJ2-2 | TRBV11-1 | TGTGCCAGCAGCCGACAGTACACCGGGGAGCTGTTTTTT | CASSRQYTGELFF
many | . | TRBJ2-2 | TRBV2 | TGTGCCAGCGGGGTCCTCATCACCGGGGAGCTGTTTTTT | CASGVLITGELFF
few | TRBD2 | TRBJ2-1 | TRBV20-1 | TGCAGTCCAAAAGATTTGACTAGCGTAAGGGAGCAGTTCTTC | CSPKDLTSVREQFF